This T cell receptor beta chain is from a study of cytomegalovirus exposure and HLA in healthy donors. V trimming: 5 bases; J trimming: 2 bases; junction bases outside the gene matches: 5. The CDR3 spans 16 residues. The germline V gene has CDR1 SGHTA and CDR2 FQGNSA. Note on this clone: Antigen unknown.

Study-wide results and limits: A highly shared variant cluster was judged a likely technical artifact.

60 Vbeta and 13 Jbeta primers were used in PCR. Method: immunoSEQ multiplex PCR; TCRdb's copy keeps in-frame clones and lacks some. The sample contains about 140,000 clones, about four fifths of which appear only once. This chain uses TRBV7-2 with TRBJ2-7, with 14 bases lining up with TRBD2. This clonotype originated in a middle-aged man in good health and CMV-seronegative. The specimen was PBMCs. CDR3 in amino acids: CASSLGLAGGTYEQYF. DNA for the CDR3: TGTGCCAGCAGCCTTGGACTAGCGGGGGGTACCTACGAGCAGTACTTC. The whole variable domain, filled in from reference TRBV7-2 and TRBJ2-7, reads GAGVSQSPSNKVTEKGKDVELRCDPISGHTALYWYRQSLGQGLEFLIYFQGNSAPDKSGLPSDRFSAERTGGSVSTLTIQRTQQEDSAVYLCASSLGLAGGTYEQYFGPGTRLTVT.